The entry below gives a single T cell receptor beta chain sequence along with its context. Its specific antigen is unknown. No much larger clonotype is one base removed from it; base qualities were not supplied. V drops 1 base and J drops 0 bases, leaving 7 bases in between. The CDR3, from cysteine to phenylalanine, totals 15 residues. CDR3 DNA only is kept here, 45 bases in frame from base 1. The germline V gene (reference sequence) yields GTSNPN for CDR1 and SVGIG for CDR2. The sample is drawn from a study of T cell changes during pregnancy in multiple sclerosis (dated by TCRdb to 2018 to 2020). With respect to the entire study: The study looked at changes in the T cell repertoire across pregnancy in women with multiple sclerosis.

Library method: the immunoSEQ multiplex PCR assay. TCRdb's version of the immuneACCESS table is confined to in-frame rearrangements and falls short of the full clone set. An unresolved V gene accounts for under half of the shortfall where checked; the remainder is of unknown origin. Recorded for this sample are fewer than 40,000 clones; 91% of them occurred a single time. The biggest ten clones account for about 12% of the sample. The sample consisted of CD8+ T cells from peripheral blood mononuclear cells, taken after pregnancy. The chain employs TRBV30 and TRBJ1-6, with the D gene call left open. This TCR was recovered from a female donor with multiple sclerosis, enrolled in a pregnancy study. The DNA sequence is as follows: TGTGCCTGGAGTGGACTGAGCTCCTATAATTCACCCCTCCACTTT. Translated, it reads CAWSGLSSYNSPLHF.